These T cell receptor beta chains were read from a single sample in a study of cytomegalovirus exposure and HLA in healthy donors. Method: immunoSEQ multiplex PCR; TCRdb's copy keeps in-frame clones and lacks some. The sample has approximately 120,000 clones; about three quarters are singletons. The sequencing input was PBMCs. Receptor source: a woman aged 40 to 50 in good health and CMV-seronegative. The CDR3 runs from the conserved cysteine through the conserved F or W. The D gene is left open where the match is weak. Expanded clones get a size class; other rows say once, few or many, or leave the size out.

D	size	V	J	DNA	CDR3
NA	once	TRBV10-3	TRBJ2-5	TGTGCCATCAGTGAGTCCAGGCAGACCCAGTACTTC	CAISESRQTQYF
NA	few	TRBV4-1	TRBJ2-2	TGCGCCAGCAGCCAAGGAGGGCTTAACACCGGGGAGCTGTTTTTT	CASSQGGLNTGELFF
NA	NA	TRBV10-3	TRBJ1-5	TGTGCCATCAGGCAACAGGGAGGCAATCAGCCCCAGCATTTT	CAIRQQGGNQPQHF
TRBD1	NA	TRBV13	TRBJ2-4	TGTGCCAGCAGCAAATGGACAGGGGAAAACATTCAGTACTTC	CASSKWTGENIQYF
NA	NA	TRBV18	TRBJ2-7	TGTGCCAGCTCACCAGCAGGGTCCTACGAGCAGTACTTC	CASSPAGSYEQYF
TRBD1	NA	TRBV4-1	TRBJ2-2	TGCGCCAGCAGCCTCCTACCGACAGGGTCGAACACCGGGGAGCTGTTTTTT	CASSLLPTGSNTGELFF
NA	few	TRBV28	TRBJ2-5	TGTGCCAGCAGTTTGTTCAGCGGGTTAGAGACCCAGTACTTC	CASSLFSGLETQYF
NA	NA	TRBV28	TRBJ2-3	TGTGCCAGCAGTTTAAAGCGCACAGATACGCAGTATTTT	CASSLKRTDTQYF
NA	NA	TRBV28	TRBJ2-5	TGTGCCAGCAGTCTCTTCGCTGAGCAGTACTTC	CASSLFAEQYF
NA	few	TRBV7-9	TRBJ1-2	TGTGCCAGCAGCATACAGGCAAAGCTGTCCTTC	CASSIQAKLSF
TRBD1	NA	TRBV5-6	TRBJ2-2	TGTGCCAGCAGCACACGGACAGGGAAGAACACCGGGGAGCTGTTTTTT	CASSTRTGKNTGELFF
TRBD1	NA	TRBV5-1	TRBJ1-2	TGCGCCAGCAGCTCACAGGGGAATCATGGCTACACCTTC	CASSSQGNHGYTF
TRBD1	NA	TRBV28	TRBJ1-2	TGTGCCAGCAAGCAGGGGGCGGACTATGGCTACACCTTC	CASKQGADYGYTF
TRBD2	NA	TRBV7-2	TRBJ2-7	TGTGCCAGCAGCTTAGCCGCGGGAGTTTCCTACGAGCAGTACTTC	CASSLAAGVSYEQYF
NA	NA	TRBV2	TRBJ1-5	TGTGCCAGCAGACGGGGGGAAAGCAATCAGCCCCAGCATTTT	CASRRGESNQPQHF
TRBD2	NA	TRBV27	TRBJ2-1	TGTGCCAGCACCCGAGGGGCGGGAGGATACAATGAGCAGTTCTTC	CASTRGAGGYNEQFF
TRBD2	NA	TRBV28	TRBJ2-4	TGTGCCAGCAGCAGGACTAGCGGGAGGGCGGGGGAGATTCAGTACTTC	CASSRTSGRAGEIQYF